This TCR beta chain was captured by sequencing in a study of blood T cell repertoires in COVID-19. At the level of the study: Whether acute or convalescent, the COVID-19 samples came from the United States, Italy and Spain. T cells, B-cell-depleted T cells, or PBMCs provided the cDNA or gDNA that served as material.

Patients from Seattle were sampled longitudinally, starting during active infection. As originally analysed: Amplification with reference gene primers provided the estimates of nucleated cell counts. The protocol was immunoSEQ multiplex PCR, while the TCRdb copy is restricted to in-frame clones and leaves out a portion. V and J calls and clone size come straight from that table; D and trimming were deduced from the DNA. The sample records roughly 200,000 clones, about 80% being singletons. The CDR3 has 15 amino acids. The germline V gene encodes CDR1 SGHRS and CDR2 YFSETQ. V was trimmed by 2 bases and J by 0 bases, leaving 11 bases between them.

Sequenced input: peripheral blood. This receptor was obtained from a woman of 80 years or more with COVID-19, enrolled during active disease. The chain carries TRBV5-1 and TRBJ1-1; D remains unclear. Written as DNA, the CDR3 is TGCGCCAGCAGCTTTGAGGGCGGCCTGAACACTGAAGCTTTCTTT. Protein sequence: CASSFEGGLNTEAFF.